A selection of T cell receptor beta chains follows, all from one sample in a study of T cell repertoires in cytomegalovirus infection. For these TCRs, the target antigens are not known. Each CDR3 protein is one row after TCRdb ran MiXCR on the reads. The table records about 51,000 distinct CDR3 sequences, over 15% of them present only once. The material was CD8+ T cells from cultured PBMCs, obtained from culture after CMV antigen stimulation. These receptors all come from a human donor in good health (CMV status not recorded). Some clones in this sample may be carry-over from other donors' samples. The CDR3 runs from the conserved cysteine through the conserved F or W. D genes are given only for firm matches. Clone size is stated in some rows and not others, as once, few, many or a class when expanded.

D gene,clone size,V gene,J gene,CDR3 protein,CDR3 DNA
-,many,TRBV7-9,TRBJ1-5,CASSLTGKGQPQHF,TGTGCCAGCAGCCTAACAGGGAAGGGGCAGCCCCAGCATTTT
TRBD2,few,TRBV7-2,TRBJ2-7,CASSPGLASYEQYF,TGTGCCAGCAGCCCGGGACTAGCGTCCTACGAGCAGTACTTC
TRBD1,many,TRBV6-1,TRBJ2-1,CAGGRQGAYNEQFF,TGTGCCGGGGGAAGACAGGGGGCCTACAATGAGCAGTTCTTC
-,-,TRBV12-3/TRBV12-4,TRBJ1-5,CASSLEALNQPQHF,TGTGCCAGCAGTTTAGAGGCTCTGAATCAGCCCCAGCATTTT
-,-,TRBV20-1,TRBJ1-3,CSASPRESGNTIYF,TGCAGTGCTAGTCCCAGGGAATCTGGAAACACCATATATTTT
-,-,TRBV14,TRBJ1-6,CASSQVSLGGSPLHF,TGTGCCAGCAGCCAAGTATCCCTTGGGGGTTCACCCCTCCACTTT
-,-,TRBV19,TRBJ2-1,CASSRARGNEQFF,TGTGCCAGTAGCCGCGCCAGGGGCAATGAGCAGTTCTTC
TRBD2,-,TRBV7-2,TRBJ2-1,CASSSSGAPYNEQFF,TGTGCCAGCAGCTCTAGCGGGGCGCCCTACAATGAGCAGTTCTTC
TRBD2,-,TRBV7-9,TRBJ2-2,CASPSGGNTGELFF,TGTGCCAGCCCGAGCGGGGGGAACACCGGGGAGCTGTTTTTT
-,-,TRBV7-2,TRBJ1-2,CASSLNGAGYGYTF,TGTGCCAGCAGCTTAAACGGGGCAGGGTATGGCTACACCTTC
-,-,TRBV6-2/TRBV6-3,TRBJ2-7,CASSYSPYEQYF,TGTGCCAGCAGTTATTCCCCCTACGAGCAGTACTTC
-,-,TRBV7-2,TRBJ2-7,CASSLGLVSYEQYF,TGTGCCAGCAGCTTAGGACTGGTTTCCTACGAGCAGTACTTC
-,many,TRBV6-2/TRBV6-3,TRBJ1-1,CASSSRNEGTEAFF,TGTGCCAGCAGTTCCCGCAACGAGGGCACTGAAGCTTTCTTT
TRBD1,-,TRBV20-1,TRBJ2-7,CSATHRDRPYEQYF,TGCAGTGCCACGCATCGGGACAGACCCTACGAGCAGTACTTC
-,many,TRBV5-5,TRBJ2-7,CASSFRGSIAAVYEQYF,TGTGCCAGCAGCTTTCGGGGGAGTATCGCCGCTGTATACGAGCAGTACTTC
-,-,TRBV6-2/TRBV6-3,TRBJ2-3,CASGWDSTDTQYF,TGTGCCAGCGGTTGGGACAGCACAGATACGCAGTATTTT